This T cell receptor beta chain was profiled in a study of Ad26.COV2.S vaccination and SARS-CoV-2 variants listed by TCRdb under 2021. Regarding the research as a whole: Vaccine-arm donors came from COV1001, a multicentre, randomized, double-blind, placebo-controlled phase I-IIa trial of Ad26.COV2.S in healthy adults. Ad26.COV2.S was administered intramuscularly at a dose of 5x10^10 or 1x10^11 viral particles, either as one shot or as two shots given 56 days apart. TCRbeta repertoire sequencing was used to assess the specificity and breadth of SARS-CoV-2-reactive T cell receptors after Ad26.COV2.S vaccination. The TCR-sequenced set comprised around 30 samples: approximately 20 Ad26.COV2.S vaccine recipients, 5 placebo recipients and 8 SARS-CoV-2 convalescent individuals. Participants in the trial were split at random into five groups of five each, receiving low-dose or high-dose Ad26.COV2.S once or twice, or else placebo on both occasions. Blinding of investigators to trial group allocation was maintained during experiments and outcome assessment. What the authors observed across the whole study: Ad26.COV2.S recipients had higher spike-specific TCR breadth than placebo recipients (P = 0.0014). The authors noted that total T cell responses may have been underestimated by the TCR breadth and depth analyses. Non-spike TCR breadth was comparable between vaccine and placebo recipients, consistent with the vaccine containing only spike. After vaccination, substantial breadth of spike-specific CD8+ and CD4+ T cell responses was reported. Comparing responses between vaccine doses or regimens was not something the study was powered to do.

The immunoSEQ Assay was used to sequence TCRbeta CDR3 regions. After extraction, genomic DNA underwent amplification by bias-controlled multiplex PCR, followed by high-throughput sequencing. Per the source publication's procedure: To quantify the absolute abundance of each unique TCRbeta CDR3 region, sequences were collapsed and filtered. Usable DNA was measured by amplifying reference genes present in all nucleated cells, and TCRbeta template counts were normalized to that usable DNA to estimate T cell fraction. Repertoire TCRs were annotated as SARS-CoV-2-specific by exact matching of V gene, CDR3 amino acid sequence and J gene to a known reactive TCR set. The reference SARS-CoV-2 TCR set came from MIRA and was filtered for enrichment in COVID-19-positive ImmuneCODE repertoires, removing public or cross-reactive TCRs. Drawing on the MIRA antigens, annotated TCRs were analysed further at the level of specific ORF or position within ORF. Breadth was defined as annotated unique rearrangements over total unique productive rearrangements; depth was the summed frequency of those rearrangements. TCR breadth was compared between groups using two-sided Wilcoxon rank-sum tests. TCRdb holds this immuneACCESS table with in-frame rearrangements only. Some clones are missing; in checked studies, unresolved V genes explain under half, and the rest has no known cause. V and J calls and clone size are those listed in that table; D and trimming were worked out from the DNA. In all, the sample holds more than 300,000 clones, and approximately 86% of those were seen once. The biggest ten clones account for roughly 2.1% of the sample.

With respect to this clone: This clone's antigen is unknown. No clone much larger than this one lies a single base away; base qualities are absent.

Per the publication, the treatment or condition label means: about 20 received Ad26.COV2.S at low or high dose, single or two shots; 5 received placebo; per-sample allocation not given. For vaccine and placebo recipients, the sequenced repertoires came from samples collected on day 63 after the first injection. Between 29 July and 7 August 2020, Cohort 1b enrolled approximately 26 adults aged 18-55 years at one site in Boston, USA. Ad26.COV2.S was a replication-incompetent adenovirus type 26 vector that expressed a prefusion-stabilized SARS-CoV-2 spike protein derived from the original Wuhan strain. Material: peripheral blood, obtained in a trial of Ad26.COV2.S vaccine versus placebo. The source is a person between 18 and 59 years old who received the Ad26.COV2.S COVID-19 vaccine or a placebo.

This receptor carries the CDR3 CAIRRGGPEETQYF. The nucleotide sequence reads as follows: TGTGCCATCAGGCGGGGGGGCCCCGAAGAGACCCAGTACTTC. In this chain, TRBV10-3 is recombined with TRBJ2-5; TRBD2 fits 9 bases in the junction. The CDR3 measures 14 amino acids from cysteine to phenylalanine. This entry keeps only the CDR3 DNA: 42 bases, framed from base 1. Looking up the germline V gene yields CDR1 ENHRY and CDR2 SYGVKD. Trimming leaves V shorter by 6 bases and J shorter by 3 bases, with the junction holding 5 bases beyond the gene matches.